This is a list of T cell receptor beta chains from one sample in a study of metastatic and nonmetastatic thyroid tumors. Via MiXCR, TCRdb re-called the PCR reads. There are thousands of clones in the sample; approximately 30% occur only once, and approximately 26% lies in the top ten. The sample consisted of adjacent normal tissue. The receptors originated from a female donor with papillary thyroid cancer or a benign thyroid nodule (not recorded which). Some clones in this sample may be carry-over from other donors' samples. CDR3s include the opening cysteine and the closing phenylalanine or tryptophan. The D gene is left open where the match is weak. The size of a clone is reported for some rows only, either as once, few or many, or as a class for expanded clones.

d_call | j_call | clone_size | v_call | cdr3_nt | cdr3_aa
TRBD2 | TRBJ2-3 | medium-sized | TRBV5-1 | TGCGCCAGCAGGGCTAGCGGGAGGGGCACAGATACGCAGTATTTT | CASRASGRGTDTQYF
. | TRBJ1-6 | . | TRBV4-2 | TGTGCCAGCAGCCTAGGTGGAGAGAATTCACCCCTACACTTT | CASSLGGENSPLHF
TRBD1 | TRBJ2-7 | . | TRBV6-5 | TGTGCCAGCAGTTACTCGAAGGCTTTGAGGGGGCCCTACGAGCAGTACTTC | CASSYSKALRGPYEQYF
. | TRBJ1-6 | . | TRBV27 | TGTGCCAGCAGTTTCAACATGAATTCACCCCTCCACTTT | CASSFNMNSPLHF
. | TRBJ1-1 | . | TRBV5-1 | TGCGCCAGCAGCTCTCAGGGGACCACTGAAGCTTTCTTT | CASSSQGTTEAFF
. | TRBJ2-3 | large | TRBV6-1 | TGTGCCAGCAGTCAAACAGGGCTAGGCGCAGATACGCAGTATTTT | CASSQTGLGADTQYF
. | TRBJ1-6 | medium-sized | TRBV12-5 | TGTGCTAGTGGTTTGGCGATCAGATGCTCCTATAATTCACCCCTCCACTTT | CASGLAIRCSYNSPLHF
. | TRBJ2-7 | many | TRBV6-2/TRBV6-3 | TGTGCCAGCAGTGCTAGCAGCTCCTACGAGCAGTACTTC | CASSASSSYEQYF
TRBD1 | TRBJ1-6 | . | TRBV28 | TGTGCCAGCAGTTTATCCACGGACAGGCACGGGTATTCACCCCTCCACTTT | CASSLSTDRHGYSPLHF
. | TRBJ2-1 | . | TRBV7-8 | TGTGCCAGCAGCCCCCGGGTCCCTTCCTACAATGAGCAGTTCTTC | CASSPRVPSYNEQFF
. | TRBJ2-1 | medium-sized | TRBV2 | TGTGCCAGCAGTGGAGACCTTACGGTTGGTGAGCAGTTCTTC | CASSGDLTVGEQFF
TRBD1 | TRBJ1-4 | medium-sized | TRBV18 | TGTGCCAGCTCATCGACAGGGGAGTCGCGTGAAAAACTGTTTTTT | CASSSTGESREKLFF
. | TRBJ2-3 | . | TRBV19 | TGTGCCAGTAGTATCATACTCACAGATACGCAGTATTTT | CASSIILTDTQYF
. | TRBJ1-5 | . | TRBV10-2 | TGCGCCAGCAGTGCTACGGGACGTCGGACAGAGCCCCAGCATTTT | CASSATGRRTEPQHF
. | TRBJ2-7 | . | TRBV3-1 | TGTGCCAGCAGCCGCCCGGGACCGCGCTCGGGGGAGCAGTACTTC | CASSRPGPRSGEQYF
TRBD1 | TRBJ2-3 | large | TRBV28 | TGTGCCAGCAGGCTCCGGGACAGGCCTTTAGATACGCAGTATTTT | CASRLRDRPLDTQYF
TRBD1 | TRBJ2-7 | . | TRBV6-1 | TGTGCCAGCACCTGGGGAACTATGACAGGGGCTAACGAGCAGTACTTC | CASTWGTMTGANEQYF
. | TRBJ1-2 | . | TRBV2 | TGTGCCAGCAGTGATTATCGGGGGCTTACCTATGGCTACACCTTC | CASSDYRGLTYGYTF
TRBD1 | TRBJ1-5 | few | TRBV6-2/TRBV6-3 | TGTGCCAGCGGACCAGGACAGGTTAGACAGCCCCAGCATTTT | CASGPGQVRQPQHF
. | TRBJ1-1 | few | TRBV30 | TGTGCCTGGAGTGTAGCCCTAGGTGGCGATAATGATTTCTTT | CAWSVALGGDNDFF
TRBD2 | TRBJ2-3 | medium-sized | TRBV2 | TGTGCCAGTGGACTAGCGGGGGGGCTGTATTTT | CASGLAGGLYF
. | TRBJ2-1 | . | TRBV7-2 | TGTGCCAGCAGCTTAGATAATCCCGGGGGGCAGTTCTTC | CASSLDNPGGQFF
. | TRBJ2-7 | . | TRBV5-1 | TGCGCCAGCAGCTTGGACGGATCCTACGAGCAGTACTTC | CASSLDGSYEQYF